The following is a TCR beta chain sequence with its context. These data originate in a study of blood T cells in healthy people across ages. Using a J-beta primer mix together with a sample-barcoded 5' primer, a second PCR was run for roughly 6 to 12 cycles. In TCRdb, the 5' RACE reads were re-called with MiXCR into one record per CDR3 protein. Seen here are around 1,900,000 distinct CDR3 sequences, about two fifths observed once, and the top ten hold about 21%. V shed 0 bases, J shed 3 bases, and the junction held 6 bases outside the gene matches. CDR1 is LGHNA and CDR2 is YNFKEQ in the germline V gene. The CDR3 is 16 residues long.

The genes are TRBV4-2 and TRBJ2-7; 9 bases agree with TRBD2. Input material: blood. The receptor comes from a human donor in good health. CDR3 sequence: CASSQEKLAGGYEQYF. CDR3 DNA: TGTGCCAGCAGCCAAGAGAAACTAGCGGGTGGCTACGAGCAGTACTTC.